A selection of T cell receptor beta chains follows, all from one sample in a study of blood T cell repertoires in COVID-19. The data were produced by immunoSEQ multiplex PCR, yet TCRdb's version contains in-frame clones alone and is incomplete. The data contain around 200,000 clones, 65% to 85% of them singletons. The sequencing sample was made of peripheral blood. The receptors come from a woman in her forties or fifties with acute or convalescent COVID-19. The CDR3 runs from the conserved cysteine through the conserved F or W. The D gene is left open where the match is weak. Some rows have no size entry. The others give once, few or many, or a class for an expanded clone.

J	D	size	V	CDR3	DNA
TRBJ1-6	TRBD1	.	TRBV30	CAWSGTGNSPLHF	TGTGCCTGGAGTGGGACAGGGAATTCACCCCTCCACTTT
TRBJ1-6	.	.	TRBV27	CASSSQVGGNSPLHF	TGTGCCAGCAGTTCGCAAGTGGGGGGGAATTCACCCCTCCACTTT
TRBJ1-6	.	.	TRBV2	CASSAPLHF	TGTGCCAGCTCAGCACCCCTCCACTTT
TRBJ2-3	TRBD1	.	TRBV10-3	CAISEGQGTDTQYF	TGTGCCATCAGTGAAGGACAGGGAACAGATACGCAGTATTTT
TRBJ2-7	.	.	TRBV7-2	CASSLNAGLNEQYF	TGTGCCAGCAGCCTTAACGCAGGTCTCAACGAGCAGTACTTC
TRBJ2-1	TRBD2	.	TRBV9	CASSFGTSGSNEQFF	TGTGCCAGCAGCTTCGGGACTAGCGGGAGTAATGAGCAGTTCTTC
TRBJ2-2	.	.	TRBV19	CASSYRVGTGELFF	TGTGCCAGTAGTTACAGGGTTGGGACCGGGGAGCTGTTTTTT
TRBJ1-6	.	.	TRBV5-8	CASSLSSYNSPLHF	TGTGCCAGCAGCCTTAGCTCCTATAATTCACCCCTCCACTTT
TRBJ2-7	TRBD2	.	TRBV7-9	CASSTTGSGRMSSYEQYF	TGTGCCAGCAGCACAACGGGTAGCGGGAGGATGAGCTCCTACGAGCAGTACTTC
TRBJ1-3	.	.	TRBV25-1	CASSSPTWGGNTIYF	TGTGCCAGCAGTTCCCCGACTTGGGGCGGAAACACCATATATTTT
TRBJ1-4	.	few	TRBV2	CASSGIAEQGPFF	TGTGCCAGCAGTGGCATCGCCGAACAGGGCCCGTTTTTT
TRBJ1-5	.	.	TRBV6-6	CASSTGWGRQPQHF	TGTGCCAGCAGTACAGGGTGGGGACGACAGCCCCAGCATTTT
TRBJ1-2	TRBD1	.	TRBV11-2	CASSKQGADYGYTF	TGTGCCAGCAGCAAACAGGGGGCAGACTATGGCTACACCTTC
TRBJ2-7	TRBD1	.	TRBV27	CASTGQGSYEQYF	TGTGCCAGCACGGGACAGGGGTCCTACGAGCAGTACTTC
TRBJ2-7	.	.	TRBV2	CASIPSWDEQYF	TGTGCCAGCATTCCTAGTTGGGACGAGCAGTACTTC
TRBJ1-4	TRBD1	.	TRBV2	CASRLSGTGSNEKLFF	TGTGCCAGCCGACTTTCCGGGACAGGGTCTAATGAAAAACTGTTTTTT
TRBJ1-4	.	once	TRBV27	CASSTRVLGGEKLFF	TGTGCCAGCAGTACCCGGGTCCTGGGGGGTGAAAAACTGTTTTTT
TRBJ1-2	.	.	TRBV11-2	CASSSQGHYGYTF	TGTGCCAGCAGCTCGCAGGGCCACTATGGCTACACCTTC
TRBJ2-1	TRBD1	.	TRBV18	CASSRKGAGNEQFF	TGTGCCAGCTCACGGAAGGGGGCAGGGAATGAGCAGTTCTTC
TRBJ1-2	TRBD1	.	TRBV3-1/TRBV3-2	CASSQDTGVFGYTF	TGTGCCAGCAGCCAAGATACAGGGGTCTTTGGCTACACCTTC
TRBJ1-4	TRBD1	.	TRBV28	CASRGTGFNEKLFF	TGTGCCAGCAGGGGGACAGGATTTAATGAAAAACTGTTTTTT
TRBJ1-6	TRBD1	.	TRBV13	CASSSGQFNSPLHF	TGTGCCAGCAGCTCGGGACAGTTCAATTCACCCCTCCACTTT